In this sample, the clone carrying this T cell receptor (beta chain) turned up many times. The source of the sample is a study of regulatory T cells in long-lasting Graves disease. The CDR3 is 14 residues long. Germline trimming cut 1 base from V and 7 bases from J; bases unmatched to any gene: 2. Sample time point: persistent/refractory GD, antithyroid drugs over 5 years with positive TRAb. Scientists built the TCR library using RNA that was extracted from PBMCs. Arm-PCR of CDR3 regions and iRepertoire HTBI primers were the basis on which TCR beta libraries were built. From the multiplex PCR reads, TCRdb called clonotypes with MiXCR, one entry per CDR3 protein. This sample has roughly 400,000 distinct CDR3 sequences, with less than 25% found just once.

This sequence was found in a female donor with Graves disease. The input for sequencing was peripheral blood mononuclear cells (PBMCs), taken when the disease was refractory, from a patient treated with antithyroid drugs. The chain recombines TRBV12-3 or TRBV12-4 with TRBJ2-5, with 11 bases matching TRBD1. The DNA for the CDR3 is TGTGCCAGCAGTTTAGGGGGACAGGGGGTGACCCAGTACTTC. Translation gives CASSLGGQGVTQYF.